This paragraph covers one T cell receptor (beta chain) sequence. Authors' processing steps: Amplification from reference gene primers served as the basis for estimated nucleated cell counts. TCRdb keeps only in-frame clones here, not all; method: immunoSEQ multiplex PCR. The DNA gave D and trimming, while V, J and clone size come from that table. The sample shows 45,000 to 65,000 clones, 80% to 90% of them seen only once. These data are taken from a study of blood T cell repertoires in COVID-19. Background on the study: From the United States, Italy and Spain came samples of acute and convalescent COVID-19. PBMCs, B-cell-depleted T cells, or T cells were the source of the cDNA or gDNA that made up the material.

The CDR3 is 16 residues long. The germline V and J ends were trimmed by 5 bases and 4 bases, with 18 bases remaining between them. Germline V gene lookup returns CDR1 LNHDA and CDR2 SQIVND (reference sequence). The chain is built from TRBV19 and TRBJ1-3, with a weak D call TRBD1 (6 bases). This TCR was sampled from an elderly woman with acute or convalescent COVID-19. The sequenced sample was peripheral blood. The CDR3 reads CASSQTGTQPGNTIYF. Written as DNA, the CDR3 is TGTGCCAGTAGTCAAACCGGGACACAGCCCGGAAACACCATATATTTT.